The sequence of this T cell receptor (beta chain) was determined in a study of cytomegalovirus exposure and HLA in healthy donors. The PCR contained 60 Vbeta and 13 Jbeta primers. This table comes from immunoSEQ multiplex PCR, and its TCRdb copy is limited to in-frame clones, with some not included. The table has some 110,000 clones, roughly three quarters seen once. The CDR3 contains 16 residues. Trimming pared 2 bases from V and 0 bases from J, leaving 11 bases between. The germline gives CDR1 MGHRA, CDR2 YSYEKL. This rearrangement joins TRBV4-1 to TRBJ2-1, with D hard to call. The sample consisted of PBMCs. This sequence was found in a woman in her forties in good health and CMV-seronegative. CDR3 DNA sequence: TGCGCCAGCAGCCAACCTCGGGTTAGCTCCTACAATGAGCAGTTCTTC. It translates to CASSQPRVSSYNEQFF.